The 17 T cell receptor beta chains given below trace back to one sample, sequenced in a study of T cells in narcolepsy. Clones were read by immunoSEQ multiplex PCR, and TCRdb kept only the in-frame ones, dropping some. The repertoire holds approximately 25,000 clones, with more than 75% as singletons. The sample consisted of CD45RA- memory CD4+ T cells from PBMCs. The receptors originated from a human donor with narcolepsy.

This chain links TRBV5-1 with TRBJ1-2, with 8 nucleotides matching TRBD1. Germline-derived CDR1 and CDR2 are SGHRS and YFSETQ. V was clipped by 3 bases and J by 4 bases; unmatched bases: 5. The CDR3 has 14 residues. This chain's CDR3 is CASSSQGGIYGYTF. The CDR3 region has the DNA TGCGCCAGCAGCTCACAGGGGGGCATCTATGGCTACACCTTC.

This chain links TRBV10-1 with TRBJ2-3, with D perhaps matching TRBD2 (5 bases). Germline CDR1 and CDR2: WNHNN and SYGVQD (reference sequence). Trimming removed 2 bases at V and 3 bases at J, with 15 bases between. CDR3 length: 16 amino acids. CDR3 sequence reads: CASSEARRGGTDTQYF. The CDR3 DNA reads TGCGCCAGCAGTGAGGCACGCCGGGGTGGTACAGATACGCAGTATTTT.

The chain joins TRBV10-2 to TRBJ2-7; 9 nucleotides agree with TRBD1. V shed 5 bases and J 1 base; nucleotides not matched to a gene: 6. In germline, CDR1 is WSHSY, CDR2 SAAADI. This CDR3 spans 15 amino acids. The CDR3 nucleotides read TGCGCCAGCAGTTCGACAGGGGGTTCTTCCTACGAGCAGTACGTC. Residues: CASSSTGGSSYEQYV.

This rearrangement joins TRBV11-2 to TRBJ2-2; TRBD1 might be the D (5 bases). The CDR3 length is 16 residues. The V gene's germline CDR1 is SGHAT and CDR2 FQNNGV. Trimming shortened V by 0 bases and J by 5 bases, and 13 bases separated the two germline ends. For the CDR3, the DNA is TGTGCCAGCAGCTTAGATCGATCAGGGTTGACCGGGGAGCTGTTTTTT. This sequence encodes CASSLDRSGLTGELFF.

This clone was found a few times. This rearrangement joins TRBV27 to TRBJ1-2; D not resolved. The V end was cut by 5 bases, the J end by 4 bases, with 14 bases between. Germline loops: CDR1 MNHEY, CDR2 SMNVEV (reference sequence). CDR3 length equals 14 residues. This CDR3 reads CASSASRFPYGYTF. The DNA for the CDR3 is TGTGCCAGCAGTGCTTCGAGATTTCCCTATGGCTACACCTTC.

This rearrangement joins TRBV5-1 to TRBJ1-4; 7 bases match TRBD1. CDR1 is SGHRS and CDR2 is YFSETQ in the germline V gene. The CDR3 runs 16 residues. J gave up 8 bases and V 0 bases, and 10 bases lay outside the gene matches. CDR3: CASSLGNRGIGEKLFF. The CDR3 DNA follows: TGCGCCAGCAGCTTGGGGAACAGGGGAATCGGGGAAAAACTGTTTTTT.

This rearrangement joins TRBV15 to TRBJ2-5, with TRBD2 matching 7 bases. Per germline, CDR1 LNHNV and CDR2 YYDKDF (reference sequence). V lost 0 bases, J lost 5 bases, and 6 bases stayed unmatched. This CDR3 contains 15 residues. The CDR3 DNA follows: TGTGCCACCAGCAGAGAGGGGGGGTCCAAGGAGACCCAGTACTTC. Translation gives CATSREGGSKETQYF.

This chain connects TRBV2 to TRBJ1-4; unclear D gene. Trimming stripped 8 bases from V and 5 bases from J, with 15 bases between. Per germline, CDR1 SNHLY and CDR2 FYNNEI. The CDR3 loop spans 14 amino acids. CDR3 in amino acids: CASSPWGGNEKLFF. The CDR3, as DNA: TGTGCCAGCTCTCCGTGGGGAGGGAATGAAAAACTGTTTTTT.

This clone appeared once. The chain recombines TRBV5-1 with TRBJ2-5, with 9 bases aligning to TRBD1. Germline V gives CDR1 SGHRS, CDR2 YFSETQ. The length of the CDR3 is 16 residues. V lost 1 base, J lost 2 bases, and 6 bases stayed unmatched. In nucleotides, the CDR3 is TGCGCCAGCAGCTTGTTTCCCGGGACAGGGCAAGAGACCCAGTACTTC. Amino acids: CASSLFPGTGQETQYF.

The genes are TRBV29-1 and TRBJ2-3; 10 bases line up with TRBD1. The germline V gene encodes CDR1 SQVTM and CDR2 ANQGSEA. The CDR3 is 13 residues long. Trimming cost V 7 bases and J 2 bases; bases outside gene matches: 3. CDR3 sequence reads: CSADRGNTDTQYF. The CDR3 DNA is TGCAGCGCGGACAGGGGGAACACAGATACGCAGTATTTT.

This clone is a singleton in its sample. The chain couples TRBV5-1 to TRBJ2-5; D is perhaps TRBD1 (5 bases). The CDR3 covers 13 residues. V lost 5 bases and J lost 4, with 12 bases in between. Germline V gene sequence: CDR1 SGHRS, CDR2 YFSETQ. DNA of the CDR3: TGCGCCAGCAGTGGGGCGCAGGGAGAGACCCAGTACTTC. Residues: CASSGAQGETQYF.

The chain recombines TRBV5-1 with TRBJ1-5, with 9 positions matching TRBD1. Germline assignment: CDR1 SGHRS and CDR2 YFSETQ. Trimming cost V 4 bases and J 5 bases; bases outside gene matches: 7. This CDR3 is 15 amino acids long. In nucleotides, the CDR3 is TGCGCCAGCAGCCCCGGGACAGGGTTTGATCAGCCCCAGCATTTT. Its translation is CASSPGTGFDQPQHF.

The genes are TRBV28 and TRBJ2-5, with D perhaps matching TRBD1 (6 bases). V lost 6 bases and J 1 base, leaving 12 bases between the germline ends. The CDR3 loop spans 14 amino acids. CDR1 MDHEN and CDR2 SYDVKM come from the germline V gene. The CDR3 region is CASSTRQVQETQYF. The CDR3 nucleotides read TGTGCCAGCAGCACCAGACAGGTCCAAGAGACCCAGTACTTC.

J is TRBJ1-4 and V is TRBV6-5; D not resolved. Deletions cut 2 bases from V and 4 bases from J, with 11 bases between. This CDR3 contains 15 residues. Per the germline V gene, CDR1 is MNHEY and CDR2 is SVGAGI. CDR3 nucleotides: TGTGCCAGCAGTTACCTGCCGGATGGTAATGAAAAACTGTTTTTT. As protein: CASSYLPDGNEKLFF.

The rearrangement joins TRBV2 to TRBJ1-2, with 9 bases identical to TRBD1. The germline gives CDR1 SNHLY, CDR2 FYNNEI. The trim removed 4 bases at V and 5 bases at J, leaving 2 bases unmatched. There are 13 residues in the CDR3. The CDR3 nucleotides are TGTGCCAGCAGTGGACAGGGGGAATATGGCTACACCTTC. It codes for CASSGQGEYGYTF.

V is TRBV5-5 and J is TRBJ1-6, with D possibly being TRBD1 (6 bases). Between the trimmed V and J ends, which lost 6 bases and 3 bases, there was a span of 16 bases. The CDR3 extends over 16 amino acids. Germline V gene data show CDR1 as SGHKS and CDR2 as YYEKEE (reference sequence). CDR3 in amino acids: CASTQSGAFYNSPLHF. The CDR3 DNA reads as TGTGCCAGCACCCAGTCGGGGGCCTTCTATAATTCACCCCTCCACTTT. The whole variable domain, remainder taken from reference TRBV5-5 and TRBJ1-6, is DAGVTQSPTHLIKTRGQQVTLRCSPISGHKSVSWYQQVLGQGPQFIFQYYEKEERGRGNFPDRFSARQFPNYSSELNVNALLLGDSALYLCASTQSGAFYNSPLHFGNGTRLTVT.

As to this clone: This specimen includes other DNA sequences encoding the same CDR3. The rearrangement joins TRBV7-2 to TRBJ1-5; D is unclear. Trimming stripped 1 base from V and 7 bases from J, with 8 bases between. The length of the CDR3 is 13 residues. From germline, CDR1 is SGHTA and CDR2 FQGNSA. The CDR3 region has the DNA TGTGCCAGCAGCTTAGTGGGTGGGCAGCCCCAGCATTTT. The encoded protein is CASSLVGGQPQHF.